Each of the 20 T cell receptor beta chains below was sequenced from the same sample in a study of T cells after yellow fever vaccination. One entry per CDR3 protein results from TCRdb running MiXCR on the 5' RACE reads. This sample carries about 170,000 distinct CDR3 sequences, 11% of them seen once, and the ten largest clones take around 34%. Sequencing was performed on CD8+ T cells sorted from PBMCs, taken 15 days after the yellow fever booster vaccination. These receptor sequences come from a man younger than 30 who received the YFV17D yellow fever vaccine.

This chain's CDR3 is CSVSKAGGWNEQFF. The CDR3 nucleotides are TGCAGCGTATCCAAAGCGGGGGGTTGGAATGAGCAGTTCTTC. V gene TRBV29-1 combines with J gene TRBJ2-1, with 9 bases fitting TRBD2. Germline lookup yields CDR1 SQVTM and CDR2 ANQGSEA. V was pared by 6 bases and J by 7 bases, with 10 bases of the junction left unmatched. CDR3 length: 14 amino acids.

This clonotype was picked up a small number of times. The chain combines TRBV5-6 with TRBJ2-3, with 9 bases lining up with TRBD2. The CDR3 runs 16 residues. V lost 0 bases and J lost 5; bases outside the gene matches: 7. Germline V gives CDR1 SGHDT, CDR2 YYEEEE. The chain's CDR3 is CASSLGQRGDQDTQYF. CDR3 sequence (DNA): TGTGCCAGCAGCTTGGGGCAGCGGGGGGACCAAGATACGCAGTATTTT. The variable domain in full, completed from reference TRBV5-6 and TRBJ2-3, reads DAGVTQSPTHLIKTRGQQVTLRCSPKSGHDTVSWYQQALGQGPQFIFQYYEEEERQRGNFPDRFSGHQFPNYSSELNVNALLLGDSALYLCASSLGQRGDQDTQYFGPGTRLTVL.

This clonotype was recorded at least ten times. The chain couples TRBV5-6 to TRBJ2-5; the match to TRBD2 covers 9 bases. The CDR3 has 16 residues. Germline V CDR1 and CDR2: SGHDT, YYEEEE. V dropped 0 bases and J dropped 1; count of bases not matched to a gene: 4. The CDR3 sequence is CASSLASGIPQETQYF. The CDR3 nucleotides are TGTGCCAGCAGCTTGGCTAGCGGGATTCCCCAAGAGACCCAGTACTTC.

The gene calls are TRBV27 and TRBJ2-1, with D unresolved. CDR3 length equals 17 residues. Germline V lookup: CDR1 MNHEY, CDR2 SMNVEV (reference sequence). Trimming took 0 bases from V and 8 from J, leaving 20 bases between them. The CDR3 DNA reads as TGTGCCAGCAGTTTATCGAGCCAGTTGGGCTCAGTCGATGAGCAGTTCTTC. Protein: CASSLSSQLGSVDEQFF.

This sequence joins TRBV27 and TRBJ2-7, with D maybe TRBD2 (6 bases). This CDR3 spans 11 amino acids. Germline V gene data show CDR1 as MNHEY and CDR2 as SMNVEV (reference sequence). Trimming cost V 8 bases and J 9 bases, with 14 bases left between them. DNA for the CDR3: TGTGCCAGCCAGTGGGGAGGCCTGCAGTACTTC. Amino acid sequence: CASQWGGLQYF.

This clonotype came up a few times. The rearrangement uses TRBV4-1 and TRBJ2-3; the D is unclear. The germline CDR1 and CDR2 sequences are MGHRA and YSYEKL. Trimming took 0 bases from V and 2 from J, leaving 9 bases between them. This CDR3 is built from 15 residues. The DNA of the CDR3 is TGCGCCAGCAGCCAAGAAGCAGGCCACACAGATACGCAGTATTTT. Translation gives CASSQEAGHTDTQYF.

The chain recombines TRBV6-5 with TRBJ2-5; TRBD2 agrees at 8 bases. This CDR3 comprises 18 residues. The V gene end was trimmed by 7 bases and the J gene end by 1 base; junction bases not matched to a gene: 17. CDR1 is MNHEY and CDR2 is SVGAGI in the germline V gene. CDR3 protein: CASTYWGPGGAPQETQYF. DNA of the CDR3: TGTGCCAGCACCTACTGGGGGCCGGGGGGGGCGCCCCAAGAGACCCAGTACTTC.

In this sample, this clonotype turned up a few times. The chain joins TRBV27 to TRBJ1-5, with TRBD1 matching over 8 bases. Germline-derived CDR1 and CDR2 are MNHEY and SMNVEV (reference sequence). Trimming took 6 bases from V and 2 from J; bases not matched to a gene: 0. The CDR3 has 13 residues. The CDR3 DNA is TGTGCCAGCAGGACAGGGGGCAATCAGCCCCAGCATTTT. This encodes CASRTGGNQPQHF.

This clonotype was detected only a few times. The chain recombines TRBV29-1 with TRBJ1-2, with D tentatively TRBD1 (5 bases). Trimming removed 3 bases from V and 3 bases from J, with 11 bases in between. The V gene's germline CDR1 is SQVTM and CDR2 ANQGSEA. The CDR3 has 13 residues. The DNA for the CDR3 is TGCAGCGTTGATTGGGTACAGGACTATGGCTACACCTTC. Its protein is CSVDWVQDYGYTF.

This clonotype was found a few times. The chain links TRBV9 to TRBJ1-2, with D possibly TRBD1 on 5 matching bases. Trimming removed 3 bases at V and 4 bases at J, with 16 bases between. Germline CDR1 SGDLS, CDR2 YYNGEE. The CDR3 consists of 15 residues. CDR3 sequence reads: CASSGDTGWGYGYTF. DNA for the CDR3: TGTGCCAGCAGCGGAGATACAGGCTGGGGCTATGGCTACACCTTC.

This clonotype was recorded at least ten times. This chain uses TRBV11-2 with TRBJ1-6; D unresolved. The germline V gene encodes CDR1 SGHAT and CDR2 FQNNGV. The CDR3 consists of 14 residues. V shed 5 bases and J shed 2 bases, with 7 bases lying between them. Written as DNA, the CDR3 is TGTGCCAGCAGCACAATGCCCTATAATTCACCCCTCCACTTT. Protein sequence: CASSTMPYNSPLHF.

The chain carries TRBV5-4 and TRBJ2-7; D gene ambiguous. The CDR3 consists of 14 residues. The V gene lost 1 base and the J gene lost 5 bases, with 13 bases spanning the gap. CDR1 is SGHNT and CDR2 is YYREEE in the germline V gene (reference sequence). The CDR3 DNA sequence: TGTGCCAGCAGCTTGTTGGCAGGCCTCCACGAGCAGTACTTC. Translating it yields CASSLLAGLHEQYF.

This clonotype was recorded a few times. This chain uses TRBV5-1 with TRBJ1-1, with a tentative D call TRBD1 (5 bases). CDR3 length: 15 amino acids. The germline V gene encodes CDR1 SGHRS and CDR2 YFSETQ. The V end was cut by 1 base, the J end by 1 base, with 11 bases between. As DNA, the CDR3 is TGCGCCAGCAGCTTGATTGGGGCCCAGAACACTGAAGCTTTCTTT. Its translation: CASSLIGAQNTEAFF.

CDR3 DNA sequence: TGTGCCGCCTTTGGGGGAACCGGGGAGCTGTTTTTT. Protein sequence: CAAFGGTGELFF. V gene TRBV10-3 combines with J gene TRBJ2-2; D may be TRBD1 or TRBD2 (5 bases each). CDR1 and CDR2 from the germline V gene are ENHRY and SYGVKD. This CDR3 has 12 residues. V dropped 11 bases and J dropped 5 bases, with 12 bases sitting between them.

The sample holds a few counts of this clonotype. V is TRBV29-1 and J is TRBJ2-2; no clear D. The V end lost 3 bases, the J end lost 0 bases, and 2 bases lay between the germline ends. Germline V lookup: CDR1 SQVTM, CDR2 ANQGSEA. The CDR3 covers 12 residues. The CDR3 DNA sequence: TGCAGCGTTGACACGAACACCGGGGAGCTGTTTTTT. Translation gives CSVDTNTGELFF.

This clonotype showed up just a few times. This sequence joins TRBV7-6 and TRBJ2-5; a possible D gene is TRBD1 (5 bases). The CDR3 covers 14 residues. Germline V gives CDR1 SGHVS, CDR2 FNYEAQ. Trimming removed 5 bases from V and 6 bases from J, with 16 bases in between. CDR3 DNA sequence: TGTGCCAGCAGCCCGGACGCAGGGTGGCAGACCCAGTACTTC. Its protein is CASSPDAGWQTQYF.

The V and J genes are TRBV7-2 and TRBJ1-1, with no clear D. The V gene lost 1 base and the J gene lost 3 bases, with 6 bases spanning the gap. This CDR3 region has 13 residues. CDR1 is SGHTA, CDR2 FQGNSA, per germline. The CDR3 DNA follows: TGTGCCAGCAGCTTAGTGACCTACACTGAAGCTTTCTTT. It yields the protein CASSLVTYTEAFF.

This sequence joins TRBV5-5 and TRBJ1-1; the D gene is possibly TRBD1 (5 bases). The CDR3 spans 16 residues. V was pared by 4 bases and J by 0 bases, with 16 bases between. Germline V CDR1 and CDR2: SGHKS, YYEKEE (reference sequence). CDR3 protein: CASSTSTVRVNTEAFF. The DNA of the CDR3 is TGTGCCAGCAGCACGTCGACAGTCCGGGTGAACACTGAAGCTTTCTTT.

This clonotype showed up many times. The rearrangement links TRBV6-2 or TRBV6-3 to TRBJ2-5; 8 bases map to TRBD1. This CDR3 spans 14 amino acids. Germline values: CDR1 MNHEY, CDR2 SVGEGT. V lost 7 bases to trimming and J lost 2 bases; unmatched junction nucleotides: 6. The CDR3 sequence is CASTPDREQETQYF. The CDR3 region has the DNA TGTGCCAGCACCCCGGACAGGGAACAAGAGACCCAGTACTTC.

This clonotype was seen a few times. The J gene is TRBJ2-1, the V gene TRBV9; possibly TRBD1 or TRBD2 for D (6 bases each). Germline CDR1 reads SGDLS; CDR2 reads YYNGEE. There are 15 residues in the CDR3. V was shortened by 0 bases and J by 1 base, with 8 bases between the two germline ends. CDR3: CASSVGGASYNEQFF. CDR3 coding DNA: TGTGCCAGCAGCGTAGGGGGGGCTTCCTACAATGAGCAGTTCTTC. Complete variable domain (other parts from reference TRBV9 and TRBJ2-1): DSGVTQTPKHLITATGQRVTLRCSPRSGDLSVYWYQQSLDQGLQFLIQYYNGEERAKGNILERFSAQQFPDLHSELNLSSLELGDSALYFCASSVGGASYNEQFFGPGTRLTVL.